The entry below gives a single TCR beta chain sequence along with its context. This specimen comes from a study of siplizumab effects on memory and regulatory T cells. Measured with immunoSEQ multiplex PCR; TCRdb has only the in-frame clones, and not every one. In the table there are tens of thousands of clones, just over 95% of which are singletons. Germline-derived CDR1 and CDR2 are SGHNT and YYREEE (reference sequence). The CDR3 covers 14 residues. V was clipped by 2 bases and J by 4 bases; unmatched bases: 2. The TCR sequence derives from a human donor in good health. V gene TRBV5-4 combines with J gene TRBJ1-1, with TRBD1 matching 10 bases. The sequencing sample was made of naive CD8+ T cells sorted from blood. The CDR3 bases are TGTGCCAGCAGCTTAGGACAGGGGGGCACTGAAGCTTTCTTT. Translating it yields CASSLGQGGTEAFF.